A selection of T cell receptor beta chains follows, all from one sample in a study of blood T cells in healthy people across ages. TCRdb reprocessed the 5' RACE reads with MiXCR, giving one entry per CDR3 protein. The table shows roughly 500,000 distinct CDR3 sequences, with roughly 29% occurring only once. The sequenced material came from blood. The receptors were gathered from a woman aged 70-85 years in good health. Both conserved end residues are part of each CDR3. A D gene is named only where the DNA matches it firmly. Clone size is not always given. Where it is, it says once, few, many or a class for expanded clones.

many	TRBJ2-5	TRBD1	TRBV14	TGTGCCAGCAGCCGTACAGGGGCCCGGGGGACCCAGTACTTC	CASSRTGARGTQYF
-	TRBJ2-6	TRBD1	TRBV20-1	TGCAGTGCTCCCCGGGACAGGCTGTCTGGGGCCAACGTCCTGACTTTC	CSAPRDRLSGANVLTF
-	TRBJ2-5	-	TRBV20-1	TGCAGTGCTCATGGGGGTCCCCAAGAGACCCAGTACTTC	CSAHGGPQETQYF
-	TRBJ2-7	-	TRBV20-1	TGCAGTGCTAGTTTCTCGGCCGAGCAGTACTTC	CSASFSAEQYF
-	TRBJ1-2	-	TRBV10-3	TGTGCCATCAGTGTGGACACCAACTATGGCTACACCTTC	CAISVDTNYGYTF
few	TRBJ1-4	-	TRBV15	TGTGCCACCAGCAGAGTCCGGGGGGAAGGGGAAAAACTGTTTTTT	CATSRVRGEGEKLFF
-	TRBJ1-5	-	TRBV18	TGTGCCAGCTCTTGGATTAGCAATCAGCCCCAGCATTTT	CASSWISNQPQHF
-	TRBJ1-2	-	TRBV28	TGTGCCAGCAGTCCACAATCGGGGTTTGGCTACACCTTC	CASSPQSGFGYTF
few	TRBJ2-1	TRBD2	TRBV15	TGTGCCACCAGCAGAGCTAGCGGGGGTCCGATTGAGCAGTTCTTC	CATSRASGGPIEQFF
-	TRBJ2-5	TRBD2	TRBV19	TGTGCCAGTAGTAAAGGGACCCCGGGAGGGACCCAGTACTTC	CASSKGTPGGTQYF
many	TRBJ1-2	TRBD1	TRBV7-2	TGTGCCAGCAGCGGACAGGGGAACTATGGCTACACCTTC	CASSGQGNYGYTF
-	TRBJ1-3	TRBD1	TRBV5-1	TGCGCCAGCAGCTCCTTTGATGGGACAGCTGGAAACACCATATATTTT	CASSSFDGTAGNTIYF
few	TRBJ2-1	TRBD2	TRBV29-1	TGCAGCGTTGCCACTAGCGGGTCTGGCAATGAGCAGTTCTTC	CSVATSGSGNEQFF
-	TRBJ1-1	-	TRBV11-2	TGTGCCAGCAGCTTAATCCGGGGCAAAGAGGACACTGAAGCTTTCTTT	CASSLIRGKEDTEAFF
-	TRBJ2-2	-	TRBV10-3	TGTGCCACCCTCCGGGACTTGATCACCGGGGAGCTGTTTTTT	CATLRDLITGELFF
-	TRBJ2-7	-	TRBV11-3	TGTGCCAGCAGCTTAGTAGCAGGGACCTACGAGCAGTACTTC	CASSLVAGTYEQYF
-	TRBJ1-1	-	TRBV7-3	TGTGCCAGCAGCTTAACGGGGGGGGACAACACTGAAGCTTTCTTT	CASSLTGGDNTEAFF
few	TRBJ2-7	-	TRBV19	TGTGCCAGTAGTATGTCGGTGGGCGAGCAGTACTTC	CASSMSVGEQYF
few	TRBJ1-1	-	TRBV20-1	TGCAGTGCTAGTTTGGGGACCACTGAAGCTTTCTTT	CSASLGTTEAFF
few	TRBJ1-6	-	TRBV7-8	TGTGCCAGCAGCTTAGTCAGGGGTCAATCCTATAATTCACCCCTCCACTTT	CASSLVRGQSYNSPLHF